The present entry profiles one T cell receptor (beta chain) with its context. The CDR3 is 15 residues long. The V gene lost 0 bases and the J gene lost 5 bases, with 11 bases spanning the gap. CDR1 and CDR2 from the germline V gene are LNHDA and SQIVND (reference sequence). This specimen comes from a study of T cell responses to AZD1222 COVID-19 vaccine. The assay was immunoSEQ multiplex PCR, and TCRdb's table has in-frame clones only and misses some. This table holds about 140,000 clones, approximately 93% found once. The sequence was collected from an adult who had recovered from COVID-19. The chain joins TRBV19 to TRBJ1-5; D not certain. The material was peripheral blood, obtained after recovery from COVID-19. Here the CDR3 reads CASSIDSSADQPQHF. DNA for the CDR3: TGTGCCAGTAGTATAGATAGTAGTGCGGATCAGCCCCAGCATTTT.